This T cell receptor beta chain was recovered during a study of cytomegalovirus exposure and HLA in healthy donors. About the study: Clustering assigned about 80% of the roughly 430 genotyped donors to the Caucasian-associated ancestry cluster. Regarding the study as a whole: Sequences of the TCR beta chain were said to predict the HLA-A and HLA-B alleles of most subjects accurately.

This PCR relied on a set of 60 Vbeta primers and 13 Jbeta primers. The data were produced by immunoSEQ multiplex PCR, yet TCRdb's version contains in-frame clones alone and is incomplete. The sample shows fewer than 130,000 clones, approximately 83% of them seen only once. Remarks on this clone: The antigen is undetermined.

CDR1 and CDR2 (germline): SGHNT, YYREEE (reference sequence). This CDR3 is 15 amino acids long. The trim removed 5 bases at V and 4 bases at J, leaving 7 bases unmatched. The clonotype originates from a man aged 40-50 years in good health and CMV-seronegative. What was sequenced was PBMCs. This chain links TRBV5-4 with TRBJ2-1; 9 nucleotides agree with TRBD2. The CDR3 loop reads CASSPGLASYNEQFF. The CDR3 nucleotides read TGTGCCAGCAGTCCTGGACTAGCGTCTTACAATGAGCAGTTCTTC.